This TCR beta chain originates from a study of response to subunit inactivated influenza vaccine. Broader study findings: The authors suggested that every seasonal influenza vaccination recruits few new T cells.

This clonotype was counted between two and nine times. Antigen specificity is unknown. TCRdb fed the RT-PCR reads into MiXCR, producing one record per CDR3 protein. The sample lists some 500,000 distinct CDR3 sequences; about 15% were seen once. The specimen comprised CD4+ T cells sorted from PBMCs, sampled 23 months after vaccination. The receptor's source is a man between 50 and 70 years old who received an inactivated influenza vaccine.

The chain's CDR3 is CSAKGVAGGQVYEQYF. The CDR3 DNA reads as TGCAGTGCTAAGGGCGTAGCGGGAGGGCAAGTTTACGAGCAGTACTTC. The chain employs TRBV20-1 and TRBJ2-7; 11 nucleotides align to TRBD2. V gave up 4 bases and J gave up 4 bases; unmatched junction bases: 12. Germline V gene sequence: CDR1 DFQATT, CDR2 SNEGSKA (reference sequence). The CDR3 totals 16 residues.